The text below deals with one T cell receptor (beta chain). One junction end does not reproduce the germline sequence, and a read error may be involved. These data belong to a study of blood T cells in healthy people across ages. Germline CDR1 and CDR2: LGHNA and YSLEER. The CDR3 has 19 residues. Next came a second PCR, run for about 7 to 12 cycles, which used a sample-barcoded 5' primer along with a J-beta primer mix. TCRdb re-called the 5' RACE reads through MiXCR, storing one row per CDR3 protein. This sample carries roughly 1,300,000 distinct CDR3 sequences, around 59% of them seen once, and the ten largest clones take more than 6%.

This clonotype originated in a man aged 18 to 30 in good health. Material: blood. The J gene is TRBJ1-5, the V gene TRBV4-3; D is perhaps TRBD1 (5 bases). CDR3 sequence reads: CANSQGYQGRVFSNQPQHF. The CDR3 coding sequence is TGCGCCAACAGCCAAGGGTACCAGGGACGTGTATTTAGCAATCAGCCCCAGCATTTT.